This T cell receptor (beta chain) was recorded in a study of vaccination and CD4 T cells after COVID-19. The Oncomine TCR Beta short-read assay was what sequenced the DNA obtained from cultured CD4+ T cells. In this case, cultured CD4+ T cells provided the extracted genomic DNA. TCRdb re-called the PCR reads with MiXCR, one entry per CDR3 protein. The sample holds approximately 10,000 distinct CDR3 sequences, 37% seen once. For this clonotype: Its specificity is not known.

Germline CDR1 is DFQATT and CDR2 is SNEGSKA (reference sequence). V lost 0 bases, J lost 8 bases, and 15 bases stayed unmatched. This CDR3 contains 16 residues. Treatment: roughly 11-day PBMC culture with coronavirus spike peptide pools or control peptides (ViraFEST assay). One should note that the unexposed donor's CD4+ T cells were collected before the COVID-19 pandemic (2011-2018). Material: CD4+ T cells from blood, cultured in vitro. This chain links TRBV20-1 with TRBJ1-2, with TRBD1 identical over 7 bases. The sequence came from a human donor in good health. CDR3 sequence reads: CSARDPSAGGIEGYTF. DNA for the CDR3: TGCAGTGCTAGAGACCCTTCGGCAGGGGGAATAGAGGGCTACACCTTC.